This T cell receptor beta chain was sequenced in a study of beta chain features in type 1 diabetes. Study-wide results and limits: Within each of all four CD4+ subsets, Type 1 diabetes patients had TCRB CDR3s that were moderately but significantly shorter.

Trimming removed 2 bases at V and 4 bases at J, with 18 bases between. This CDR3 is built from 15 residues. The V gene's germline CDR1 is GTSNPN and CDR2 SVGIG (reference sequence). The isolated RNA, all of it, was reverse transcribed, so expressed TCRB transcripts were what got sequenced. TCRdb's table, derived via immunoSEQ multiplex PCR, lists solely in-frame clones and lacks some. The profile covers 250,000 to 300,000 clones, with approximately 25% appearing a single time and about 0.012% taken by the ten largest. A few counts support this clone. What it binds is not known. Sequencing was performed on naive CD4+ T cells from blood. The gene calls are TRBV30 and TRBJ2-7; D might be TRBD2 (7 bases). This receptor was identified in a woman aged 25-40 years with type 1 diabetes. DNA for the CDR3: TGTGCCTGGAGTCCATCGGGGGGCTTAGTATACGAGCAGTACTTC. Its translation: CAWSPSGGLVYEQYF.